This T cell receptor (beta chain) originates from a study of shared clonotypes between healthy human individuals. Several immunoSEQ 96-well plates shared each subset's DNA, each plate a replicate. Sequencing used immunoSEQ multiplex PCR; TCRdb keeps in-frame clones, though not all of them. The table records about 820,000 clones, almost 95% of them present only once. Regarding the study as a whole: Non-shared clonotypes showed lower generation probabilities than clonotypes common to all four donors.

CDR3 length equals 15 residues. The germline gives CDR1 WNHNN, CDR2 SYGVQD (reference sequence). Between the trimmed V and J ends, which lost 5 bases and 3 bases, there was a span of 15 bases. For this clone: Its antigen is unidentified.

Naive CD8 isolation took CD45RO-negative cells positively selected for CCR7 and excluded terminally differentiated effector memory CD45RA+ cells. There were only Caucasian adults among the donors, and all lived in Nashville, Tennessee. Sequencing was carried out using naive CD8+ T cells sorted from blood. This rearrangement joins TRBV10-1 to TRBJ2-3; perhaps TRBD2 as D (5 bases). This TCR came from a man younger than 45 in good health. For the CDR3, the DNA is TGCGCCAGCAGTTTAGCGCCCGGTCGGACAGATACGCAGTATTTT. Protein: CASSLAPGRTDTQYF.